This entry concerns a single TCR beta chain. The table came from immunoSEQ multiplex PCR; TCRdb's copy has only in-frame clones and leaves some out. Of about 51,000 clones listed, 94% were seen once; the top ten hold just under 0.6%. The sample is drawn from a study of T cell changes during pregnancy in multiple sclerosis. The CDR3 loop spans 15 amino acids. J lost 2 bases, V lost 2 bases, and 5 bases had no gene match. CDR1 is KGHSH and CDR2 is LQKENI in the germline V gene. Sample: CD4+ T cells from peripheral blood mononuclear cells, taken in the second trimester of pregnancy. The chain couples TRBV18 to TRBJ1-2; the match to TRBD1 covers 7 bases. The receptor comes from a female donor with multiple sclerosis, enrolled in a pregnancy study. CDR3 amino acids: CASSPSGTANYGYTF. The CDR3 coding sequence is TGTGCCAGCTCACCATCCGGGACAGCCAACTATGGCTACACCTTC.